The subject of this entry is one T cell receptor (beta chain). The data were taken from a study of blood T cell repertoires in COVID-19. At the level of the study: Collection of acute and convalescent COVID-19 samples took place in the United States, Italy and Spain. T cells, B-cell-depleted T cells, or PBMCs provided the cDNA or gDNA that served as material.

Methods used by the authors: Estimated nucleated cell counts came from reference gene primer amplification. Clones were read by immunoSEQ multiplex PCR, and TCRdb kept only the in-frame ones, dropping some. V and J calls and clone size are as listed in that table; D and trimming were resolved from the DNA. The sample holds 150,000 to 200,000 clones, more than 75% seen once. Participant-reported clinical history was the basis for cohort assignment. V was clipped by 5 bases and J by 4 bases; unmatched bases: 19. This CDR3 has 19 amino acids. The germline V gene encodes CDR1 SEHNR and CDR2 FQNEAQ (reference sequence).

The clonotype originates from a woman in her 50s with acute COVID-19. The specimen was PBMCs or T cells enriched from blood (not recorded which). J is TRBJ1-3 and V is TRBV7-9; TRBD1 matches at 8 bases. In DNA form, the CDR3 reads TGTGCCAGCAGCCACCGAGGGACAGGAGTTCCCTCTGCCGGAAACACCATATATTTT. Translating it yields CASSHRGTGVPSAGNTIYF.